The 19 T cell receptor beta chains below were found in one sample sequenced in a study of human T cells and chemical hapten exposure. Regarding time point: patch test 1, 2 weeks after DPC sensitization. As for treatment: therapeutic diphenylcyclopropenone sensitization with weekly scalp DPC. TCRdb independently ran MiXCR on the RACE reads; one entry per CDR3 protein. The data contain around 300,000 distinct CDR3 sequences, under 8% of them singletons. This specimen consisted of whole blood, obtained in connection with sensitization to the hapten diphenylcyclopropenone (DPC). These TCRs come from a young woman with alopecia areata. Some clones in this sample may be carry-over from other donors' samples.

V gene TRBV6-5 combines with J gene TRBJ2-5, with D maybe TRBD1 (5 bases). V was clipped by 5 bases and J by 5 bases, with 9 bases between them. Germline V CDR1 and CDR2: MNHEY, SVGAGI. This CDR3 spans 12 amino acids. The CDR3 DNA reads TGTGCCAGCAGTGTCTCAGGGGAGACCCAGTACTTC. It translates to CASSVSGETQYF.

This chain connects TRBV28 to TRBJ2-7, with 13 positions matching TRBD2. V shed 6 bases, J shed 3 bases, and the junction held 11 bases outside the gene matches. Germline V gene data show CDR1 as MDHEN and CDR2 as SYDVKM. The CDR3 sequence is 17 residues long. The DNA of the CDR3 is TGTGCCAGCAGCTCCCCGGGACTAGCGGGGAGCTACTACGAGCAGTACTTC. Translated, it gives CASSSPGLAGSYYEQYF.

The rearrangement uses TRBV20-1 and TRBJ2-3, with 11 bases fitting TRBD2. The CDR3 is made up of 16 amino acids. Germline V lookup: CDR1 DFQATT, CDR2 SNEGSKA (reference sequence). V trimming: 5 bases; J trimming: 1 base; junction bases outside the gene matches: 8. Here the CDR3 DNA reads TGCAGTGCTGTTCAACTAGCGGGGGAAGGCACAGATACGCAGTATTTT. Translation: CSAVQLAGEGTDTQYF.

At least ten counts were recorded for this clonotype. The V call is TRBV5-4, the J call TRBJ2-3, with 9 bases fitting TRBD1. The CDR3 extends over 18 amino acids. Germline V gene lookup returns CDR1 SGHNT and CDR2 YYREEE (reference sequence). V shed 4 bases and J 2 bases; nucleotides not matched to a gene: 14. In nucleotides, the CDR3 is TGTGCCAGCAGCCTCGACAGGGGGTCACAAGTATCCACAGATACGCAGTATTTT. Residues: CASSLDRGSQVSTDTQYF.

Ten or more counts support this clonotype. The chain is built from TRBV12-3 or TRBV12-4 and TRBJ1-6, with 7 bases identical to TRBD1. J was trimmed by 10 bases and V by 3 bases; bases with no gene match: 12. CDR3 size: 16 residues. The CDR3 reads CASSFGGQGVWSPLHF. The CDR3 DNA reads TGTGCCAGCAGTTTTGGGGGCCAGGGGGTTTGGTCACCCCTCCACTTT.

V and J are TRBV9 and TRBJ2-1; TRBD2 might be the D (6 bases). The length of the CDR3 is 14 residues. V was trimmed by 4 bases and J by 10 bases, leaving 18 bases between them. Germline loops: CDR1 SGDLS, CDR2 YYNGEE. The CDR3 region is CASSPTRRGGEQFF. The CDR3 DNA is TGTGCCAGCAGCCCGACCCGGAGGGGCGGCGAGCAGTTCTTC.

The sample holds a few counts of this clonotype. The CDR3 loop reads CSARRRQRGQPQHF. CDR3 DNA: TGCAGTGCTAGGCGTCGGCAGAGAGGTCAGCCCCAGCATTTT. This chain links TRBV20-1 with TRBJ1-5; D is ambiguous. The CDR3 loop spans 14 amino acids. CDR1 is DFQATT and CDR2 is SNEGSKA in the germline V gene (reference sequence). V was clipped by 3 bases and J by 6 bases, with 15 bases between them.

This clonotype was counted at least ten times. J is TRBJ2-1 and V is TRBV7-2; TRBD1 matches at 10 bases. The V gene's germline CDR1 is SGHTA and CDR2 FQGNSA. There are 14 residues in the CDR3. CDR3 region: CANRQGASDNEQFF. The CDR3 region has the DNA TGTGCGAACCGACAGGGGGCGTCTGACAATGAGCAGTTCTTC.

This chain uses TRBV7-2 with TRBJ2-3, with D possibly matching TRBD2 (6 bases). Germline assignment: CDR1 SGHTA and CDR2 FQGNSA. V was pared by 5 bases and J by 3 bases, with 18 bases between. This CDR3 spans 16 amino acids. CDR3 in DNA: TGTGCCAGCAGCCCATCAGGGCGGGGTAAGACAGATACGCAGTATTTT. Its translation is CASSPSGRGKTDTQYF.

This clonotype appeared a few times. V gene TRBV5-1 combines with J gene TRBJ1-2; 9 positions agree with TRBD1. Losses at the gene ends were 3 bases for V and 3 bases for J; bases not matched to a gene: 9. CDR3 size: 16 residues. The germline V gene has CDR1 SGHRS and CDR2 YFSETQ. This CDR3 is CASSSSDRGGHYGYTF. As DNA, the CDR3 is TGCGCCAGCAGCTCTTCGGACAGGGGCGGTCACTATGGCTACACCTTC.

This clonotype occurred many times. The chain carries TRBV11-2 and TRBJ1-5; no reliable D call. The V gene's germline CDR1 is SGHAT and CDR2 FQNNGV. V shed 0 bases and J shed 0 bases, with 12 bases lying between them. The CDR3 is 17 amino acids. CDR3 in amino acids: CASSLDPAEYSNQPQHF. DNA of the CDR3: TGTGCCAGCAGCTTAGATCCCGCGGAGTATAGCAATCAGCCCCAGCATTTT.

The chain links TRBV4-3 to TRBJ1-1, with 7 bases matching TRBD1. V shed 4 bases and J 5 bases; nucleotides not matched to a gene: 7. This CDR3 has 14 residues. Germline V gene lookup returns CDR1 LGHNA and CDR2 YSLEER. CDR3 residues: CASSPGGIGTEAFF. The DNA for the CDR3 is TGCGCCAGCAGCCCAGGGGGAATTGGGACTGAAGCTTTCTTT.

The gene calls are TRBV7-6 and TRBJ1-6; D not resolved. Germline values: CDR1 SGHVS, CDR2 FNYEAQ. This CDR3 is built from 16 residues. Trimming removed 5 bases from V and 7 bases from J, with 18 bases in between. The CDR3 sequence is CASSRWPAQLNSPLHF. The CDR3, as DNA: TGTGCCAGCAGCCGATGGCCGGCACAGCTGAATTCACCCCTCCACTTT.

This clonotype was counted at least ten times. J is TRBJ1-2 and V is TRBV6-5, with D hard to call. V was cut by 0 bases and J by 7 bases, with 12 bases left in between. The CDR3 covers 14 residues. Germline-derived CDR1 and CDR2 are MNHEY and SVGAGI. The CDR3 loop is CASSYSSRRSGYTF. CDR3 in DNA: TGTGCCAGCAGTTACTCCTCCCGCAGGTCTGGCTACACCTTC.

This clonotype appeared many times. The rearrangement joins TRBV7-9 to TRBJ1-2; D is unclear. This CDR3 comprises 15 residues. Germline V gene data show CDR1 as SEHNR and CDR2 as FQNEAQ (reference sequence). Trimming left V 1 base short and J 0 bases short, with 9 bases between. The CDR3 nucleotides are TGTGCCAGCAGCTTAGTCCGGGGAGCTAACTATGGCTACACCTTC. This gives the protein CASSLVRGANYGYTF. The full variable domain, its missing parts supplied by reference TRBV7-9 and TRBJ1-2, is DTGVSQNPRHKITKRGQNVTFRCDPISEHNRLYWYRQTLGQGPEFLTYFQNEAQLEKSRLLSDRFSAERPKGSFSTLEIQRTEQGDSAMYLCASSLVRGANYGYTFGSGTRLTVV.

This clonotype was detected only a few times. The gene calls are TRBV11-1 and TRBJ1-1; 7 nucleotides align to TRBD1. The junction had 9 bases not matched to a gene; V was cut back by 3 bases and J by 8 bases. The V gene's germline CDR1 is SGHAT and CDR2 FQDESV (reference sequence). CDR3 length equals 14 residues. The CDR3 nucleotides are TGTGCCAGCAGCTTTAATTCGGGGGACAGCGAAGCTTTCTTT. As protein: CASSFNSGDSEAFF.

The chain combines TRBV18 with TRBJ1-6; D remains unclear. The V end was cut by 6 bases, the J end by 7 bases, with 13 bases between. Germline CDR1 reads KGHSH; CDR2 reads LQKENI. The CDR3 is 14 residues long. CDR3 sequence reads: CASSDGVGNSPLHF. The CDR3 region has the DNA TGTGCCAGCTCCGATGGGGTGGGCAATTCACCCCTCCACTTT.

The chain has TRBV10-3 and TRBJ1-3; 7 positions agree with TRBD1. The V and J ends lost 8 bases and 2 bases, in that order; junction bases with no gene match: 9. Looked up from germline, CDR1 is ENHRY and CDR2 is SYGVKD. The CDR3 runs 15 residues. CDR3 coding DNA: TGTGCCATCTCTCCAGAGGGGGCCACTGGAAACACCATATATTTT. This translates into CAISPEGATGNTIYF.

The chain links TRBV7-2 to TRBJ1-2; D gene unclear. V was shortened by 1 base and J by 4 bases, with 13 bases between the two germline ends. The CDR3 covers 15 residues. Per the germline V gene, CDR1 is SGHTA and CDR2 is FQGNSA. CDR3 nucleotide sequence: TGTGCCAGCAGCTTAGATGGCGGTTCCGCCTATGGCTACACCTTC. This gives the protein CASSLDGGSAYGYTF. Full variable domain (outside the CDR3, taken from reference TRBV7-2 and TRBJ1-2): GAGVSQSPSNKVTEKGKDVELRCDPISGHTALYWYRQSLGQGLEFLIYFQGNSAPDKSGLPSDRFSAERTGGSVSTLTIQRTQQEDSAVYLCASSLDGGSAYGYTFGSGTRLTVV.